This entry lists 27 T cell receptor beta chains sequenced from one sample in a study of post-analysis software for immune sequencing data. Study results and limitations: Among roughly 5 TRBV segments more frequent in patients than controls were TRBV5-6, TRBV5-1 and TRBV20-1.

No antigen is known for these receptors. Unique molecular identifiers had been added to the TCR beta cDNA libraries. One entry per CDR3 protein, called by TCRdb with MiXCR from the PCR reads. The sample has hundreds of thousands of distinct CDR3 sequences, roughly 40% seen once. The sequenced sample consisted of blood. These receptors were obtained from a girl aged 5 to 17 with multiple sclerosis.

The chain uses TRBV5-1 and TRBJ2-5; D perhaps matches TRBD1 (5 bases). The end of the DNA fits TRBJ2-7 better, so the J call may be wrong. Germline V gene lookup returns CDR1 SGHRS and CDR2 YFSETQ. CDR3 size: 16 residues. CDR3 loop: CASSFQGTTYSYEQYF. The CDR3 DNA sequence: TGCGCCAGCAGCTTTCAGGGTACAACTTATTCCTACGAGCAGTACTTC.

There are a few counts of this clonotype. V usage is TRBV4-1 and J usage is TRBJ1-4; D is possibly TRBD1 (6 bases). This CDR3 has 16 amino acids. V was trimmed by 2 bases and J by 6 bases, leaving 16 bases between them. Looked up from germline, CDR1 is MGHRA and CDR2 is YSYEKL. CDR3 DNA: TGCGCCAGCAGCCAAAAAGTATACAGGGTAGATGAAAAACTGTTTTTT. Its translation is CASSQKVYRVDEKLFF.

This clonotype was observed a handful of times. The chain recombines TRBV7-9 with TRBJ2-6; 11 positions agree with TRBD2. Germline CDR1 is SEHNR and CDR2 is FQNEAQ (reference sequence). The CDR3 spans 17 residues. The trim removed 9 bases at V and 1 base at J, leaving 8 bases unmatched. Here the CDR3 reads CASLELAGVSGANVLTF. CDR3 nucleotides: TGTGCCAGTCTTGAACTAGCGGGAGTTTCTGGGGCCAACGTCCTGACTTTC.

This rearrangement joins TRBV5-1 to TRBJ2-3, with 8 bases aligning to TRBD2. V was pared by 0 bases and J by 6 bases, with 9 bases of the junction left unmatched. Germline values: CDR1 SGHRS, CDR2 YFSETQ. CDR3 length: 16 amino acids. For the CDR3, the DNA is TGCGCCAGCAGCTTGGCCTTGCGGGGGGATTACGATACGCAGTATTTT. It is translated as CASSLALRGDYDTQYF. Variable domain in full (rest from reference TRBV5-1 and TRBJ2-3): KAGVTQTPRYLIKTRGQQVTLSCSPISGHRSVSWYQQTPGQGLQFLFEYFSETQRNKGNFPGRFSGRQFSNSRSEMNVSTLELGDSALYLCASSLALRGDYDTQYFGPGTRLTVL.

CDR3 nucleotides: TGCGCCAGCAGTGATAGGACTGAAGCTTTCTTT. It yields the protein CASSDRTEAFF. The chain couples TRBV10-2 to TRBJ1-1; no reliable D call. The CDR3 has 11 residues. V lost 3 bases and J lost 5, with 4 bases in between. The V gene's germline CDR1 is WSHSY and CDR2 SAAADI.

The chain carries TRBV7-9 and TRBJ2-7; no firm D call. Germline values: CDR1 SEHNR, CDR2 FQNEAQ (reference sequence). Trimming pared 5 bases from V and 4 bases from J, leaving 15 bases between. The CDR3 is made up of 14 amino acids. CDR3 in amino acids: CASSANLGQYEQYF. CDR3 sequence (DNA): TGTGCCAGCAGCGCCAATTTAGGTCAGTACGAGCAGTACTTC.

The CDR3: CAIRTSGSPHNEQFF. The CDR3 DNA is TGTGCCATCCGGACTAGCGGGAGTCCCCACAATGAGCAGTTCTTC. The chain uses TRBV10-3 and TRBJ2-1; 13 bases are a match to TRBD2. CDR3 length: 15 amino acids. Germline V CDR1 and CDR2: ENHRY, SYGVKD. V dropped 8 bases and J dropped 5; count of bases not matched to a gene: 6.

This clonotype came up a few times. The CDR3 region is CASSLGATRTDTQYF. The CDR3, as DNA: TGTGCCAGCAGTTTGGGGGCTACCCGCACAGATACGCAGTATTTT. The chain couples TRBV27 to TRBJ2-3, with D maybe TRBD1 (6 bases). This CDR3 spans 15 amino acids. The ends were cut back, 3 bases at V and 1 base at J, with 11 bases in the middle. The germline gives CDR1 MNHEY, CDR2 SMNVEV (reference sequence).

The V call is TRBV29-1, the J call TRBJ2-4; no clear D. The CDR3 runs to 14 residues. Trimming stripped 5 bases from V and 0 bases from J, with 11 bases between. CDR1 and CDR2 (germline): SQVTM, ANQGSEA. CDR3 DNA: TGCAGCGTTTCTACATCGCTAGCCAAAAACATTCAGTACTTC. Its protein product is CSVSTSLAKNIQYF.

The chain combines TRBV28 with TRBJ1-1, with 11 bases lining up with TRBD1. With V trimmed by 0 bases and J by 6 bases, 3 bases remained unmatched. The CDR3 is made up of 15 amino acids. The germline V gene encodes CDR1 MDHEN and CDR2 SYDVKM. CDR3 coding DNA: TGTGCCAGCAGTTTATGGGGACAGGGGGTCTCTGAAGCTTTCTTT. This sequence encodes CASSLWGQGVSEAFF.

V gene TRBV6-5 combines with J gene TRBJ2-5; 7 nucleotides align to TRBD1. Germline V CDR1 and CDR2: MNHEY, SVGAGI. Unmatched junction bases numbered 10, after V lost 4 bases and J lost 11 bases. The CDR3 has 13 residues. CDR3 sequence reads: CASSWDSYNEQYF. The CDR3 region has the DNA TGTGCCAGCAGTTGGGACAGCTATAATGAGCAGTACTTC.

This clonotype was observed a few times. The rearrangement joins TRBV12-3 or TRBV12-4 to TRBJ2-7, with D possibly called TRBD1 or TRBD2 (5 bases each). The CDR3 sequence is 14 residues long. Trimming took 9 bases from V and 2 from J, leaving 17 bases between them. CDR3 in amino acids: CASRSWGKPYEQYF. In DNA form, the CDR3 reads TGTGCCAGTCGGTCTTGGGGGAAACCCTACGAGCAGTACTTC.

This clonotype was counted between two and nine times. The CDR3 loop is CASIEDRDTEAFF. The DNA for the CDR3 is TGTGCCAGCATCGAGGACAGGGACACTGAAGCTTTCTTT. The chain couples TRBV6-2 or TRBV6-3 to TRBJ1-1, with 8 bases that match TRBD1. Germline lookup yields CDR1 MNHEY and CDR2 SVGEGT. The CDR3 loop spans 13 amino acids. V gave up 7 bases and J gave up 3 bases; unmatched junction bases: 4.

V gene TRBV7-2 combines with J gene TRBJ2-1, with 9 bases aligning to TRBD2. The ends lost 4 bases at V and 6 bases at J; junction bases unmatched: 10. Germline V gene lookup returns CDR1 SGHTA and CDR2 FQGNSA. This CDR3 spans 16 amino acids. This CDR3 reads CASSWQGLARSNEQFF. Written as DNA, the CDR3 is TGTGCCAGCAGCTGGCAGGGACTAGCAAGATCCAATGAGCAGTTCTTC.

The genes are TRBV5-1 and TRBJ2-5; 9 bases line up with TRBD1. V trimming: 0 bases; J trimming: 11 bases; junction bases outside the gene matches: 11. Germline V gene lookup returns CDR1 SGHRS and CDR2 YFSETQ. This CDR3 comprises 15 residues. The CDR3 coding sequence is TGCGCCAGCAGCTTGGAAACAGGGGGCTGGGGGGAGCAGTACTTC. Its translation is CASSLETGGWGEQYF.

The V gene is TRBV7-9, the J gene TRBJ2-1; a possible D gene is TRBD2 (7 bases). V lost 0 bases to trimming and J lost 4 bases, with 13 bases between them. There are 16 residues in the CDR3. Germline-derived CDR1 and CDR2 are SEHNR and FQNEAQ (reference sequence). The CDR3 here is CASSLALAGAYNEQFF. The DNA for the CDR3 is TGTGCCAGCAGCTTAGCGCTGGCGGGGGCTTACAATGAGCAGTTCTTC.

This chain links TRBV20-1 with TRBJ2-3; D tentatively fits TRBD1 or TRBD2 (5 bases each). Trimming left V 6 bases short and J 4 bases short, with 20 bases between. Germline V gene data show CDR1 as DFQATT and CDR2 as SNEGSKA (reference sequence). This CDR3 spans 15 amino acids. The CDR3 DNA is TGCAGTGCGCATCGGAGCGAGGGGTTTGCAGATACGCAGTATTTT. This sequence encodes CSAHRSEGFADTQYF.

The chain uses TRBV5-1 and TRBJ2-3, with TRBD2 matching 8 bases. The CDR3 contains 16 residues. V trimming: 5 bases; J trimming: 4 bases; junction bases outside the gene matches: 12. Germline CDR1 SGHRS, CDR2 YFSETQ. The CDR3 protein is CASRKPGLAGADTQYF. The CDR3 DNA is TGCGCCAGCAGAAAACCCGGACTAGCCGGCGCAGATACGCAGTATTTT.

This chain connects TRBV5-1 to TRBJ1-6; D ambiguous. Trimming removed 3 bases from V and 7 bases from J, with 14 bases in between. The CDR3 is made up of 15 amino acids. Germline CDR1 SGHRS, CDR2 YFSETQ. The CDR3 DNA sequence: TGCGCCAGCAGCTCGGCCCGGCTGGGGAATTCACCCCTCCACTTT. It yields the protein CASSSARLGNSPLHF. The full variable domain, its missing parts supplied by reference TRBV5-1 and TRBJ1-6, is KAGVTQTPRYLIKTRGQQVTLSCSPISGHRSVSWYQQTPGQGLQFLFEYFSETQRNKGNFPGRFSGRQFSNSRSEMNVSTLELGDSALYLCASSSARLGNSPLHFGNGTRLTVT.

CDR3 in DNA: TGCAGTGCTGCCGACAGGTCCTATGGCTACACCTTC. Translated: CSAADRSYGYTF. The chain links TRBV20-1 to TRBJ1-2; tentatively, D is TRBD1 (6 bases). The CDR3 contains 12 residues. The germline V and J ends were trimmed by 5 bases and 4 bases, with 11 bases remaining between them. Germline V gene sequence: CDR1 DFQATT, CDR2 SNEGSKA (reference sequence).

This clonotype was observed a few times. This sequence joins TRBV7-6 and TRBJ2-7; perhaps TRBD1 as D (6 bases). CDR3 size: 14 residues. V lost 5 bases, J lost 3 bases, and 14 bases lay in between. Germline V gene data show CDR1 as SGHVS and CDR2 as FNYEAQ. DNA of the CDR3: TGTGCCAGCAGCCCCCGGGACACAAACTACGAGCAGTACTTC. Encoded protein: CASSPRDTNYEQYF.

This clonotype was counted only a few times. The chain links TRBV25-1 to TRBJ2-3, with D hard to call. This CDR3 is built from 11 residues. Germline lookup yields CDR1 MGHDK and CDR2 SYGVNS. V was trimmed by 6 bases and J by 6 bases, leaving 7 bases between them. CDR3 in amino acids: CASRTGDTQYF. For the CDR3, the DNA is TGTGCCAGCAGGACCGGGGATACGCAGTATTTT.

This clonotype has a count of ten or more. The CDR3 coding sequence is TGTGCCAGCAGCTTCGCCGGACTAGAGCAGTTCTTC. It codes for CASSFAGLEQFF. The gene calls are TRBV11-2 and TRBJ2-1, with D possibly being TRBD2 (6 bases). The V end was cut by 3 bases, the J end by 10 bases, with 10 bases between. The CDR3 has 12 residues. Per germline, CDR1 SGHAT and CDR2 FQNNGV.

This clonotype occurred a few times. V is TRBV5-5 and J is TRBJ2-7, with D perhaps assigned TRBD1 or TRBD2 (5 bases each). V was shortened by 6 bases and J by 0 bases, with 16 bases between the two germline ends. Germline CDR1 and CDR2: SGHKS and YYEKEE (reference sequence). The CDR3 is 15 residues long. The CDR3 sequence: CASTHWDGSSYEQYF. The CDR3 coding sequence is TGTGCCAGCACGCACTGGGACGGCAGCTCCTACGAGCAGTACTTC.

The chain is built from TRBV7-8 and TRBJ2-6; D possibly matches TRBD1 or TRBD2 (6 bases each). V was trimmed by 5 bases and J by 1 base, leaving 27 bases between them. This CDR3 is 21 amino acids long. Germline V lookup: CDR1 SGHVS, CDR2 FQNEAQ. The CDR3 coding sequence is TGTGCCAGCAGCCATGTAGGGGGGTTACAGGGATCAAGATCTGGGGCCAACGTCCTGACTTTC. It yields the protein CASSHVGGLQGSRSGANVLTF. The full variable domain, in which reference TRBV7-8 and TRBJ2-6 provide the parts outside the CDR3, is GAGVSQSPRYKVAKRGQDVALRCDPISGHVSLFWYQQALGQGPEFLTYFQNEAQLDKSGLPSDRFFAERPEGSVSTLKIQRTQQEDSAVYLCASSHVGGLQGSRSGANVLTFGAGSRLTVL.

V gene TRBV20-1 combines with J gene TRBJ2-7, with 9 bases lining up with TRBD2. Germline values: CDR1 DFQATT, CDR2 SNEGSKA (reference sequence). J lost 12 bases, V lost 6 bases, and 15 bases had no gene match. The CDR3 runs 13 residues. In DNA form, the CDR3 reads TGCAGTGCCCCCGGGGTAGCGGGAGAGCCCCTGTACTTC. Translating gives CSAPGVAGEPLYF.

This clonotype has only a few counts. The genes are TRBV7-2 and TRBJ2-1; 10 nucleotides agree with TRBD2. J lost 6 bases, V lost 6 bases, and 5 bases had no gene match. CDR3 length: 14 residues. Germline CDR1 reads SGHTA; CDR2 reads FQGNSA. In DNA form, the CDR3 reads TGTGCCAGCAGAGAAAGCGGGGGGGTCAATGAGCAGTTCTTC. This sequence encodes CASRESGGVNEQFF. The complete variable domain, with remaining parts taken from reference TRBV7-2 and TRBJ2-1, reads GAGVSQSPSNKVTEKGKDVELRCDPISGHTALYWYRQSLGQGLEFLIYFQGNSAPDKSGLPSDRFSAERTGGSVSTLTIQRTQQEDSAVYLCASRESGGVNEQFFGPGTRLTVL.